What follows are 22 T cell receptor beta chains derived from one specimen sequenced in a study of blood T cell repertoires in COVID-19 (TCRdb year 2020). Library method: the immunoSEQ multiplex PCR assay. The immuneACCESS repertoire file appears here via TCRdb, limited to in-frame rearrangements. These files lack a portion of the clones; in checked studies, under half of the deficit traces to unresolved V genes, and the cause of the others is not known. The table for this sample lists about 200,000 clones; around 84% of them were counted only once. Of the sample, about 12% falls within the top ten clones. Sample: peripheral blood. These receptors all stem from a human donor in a cohort sampled during active COVID-19.

The chain uses TRBV19 and TRBJ2-4; D gene unclear. V dropped 0 bases and J dropped 4 bases, with 7 bases sitting between them. This CDR3 has 14 residues. Per germline, CDR1 LNHDA and CDR2 SQIVND (reference sequence). The CDR3 DNA is TGTGCCAGTAGTATAGATAGCAGTAAAAACATTCAGTACTTC. As protein: CASSIDSSKNIQYF.

This clone was found a few times. J is TRBJ1-1 and V is TRBV6-5; maybe TRBD1 (6 bases). Between the trimmed V and J ends, which lost 6 bases and 0 bases, there was a span of 14 bases. Germline V gene lookup returns CDR1 MNHEY and CDR2 SVGAGI. CDR3 length: 15 amino acids. The DNA of the CDR3 is TGTGCCAGCAGGCCCGGGGGGCCCATGAACACTGAAGCTTTCTTT. Protein: CASRPGGPMNTEAFF.

This sequence joins TRBV9 and TRBJ2-1; 14 bases align to TRBD2. The junction had 5 bases not matched to a gene; V was cut back by 4 bases and J by 8 bases. The CDR3 contains 15 residues. CDR1 and CDR2 (germline): SGDLS, YYNGEE. The CDR3 DNA reads TGTGCCAGCAGCCCAGGGACTAGCGGGAGCTATGAGCAGTTCTTC. It yields the protein CASSPGTSGSYEQFF.

The chain uses TRBV14 and TRBJ2-7; 7 bases are shared with TRBD1. The CDR3 runs to 13 residues. J lost 2 bases, V lost 6 bases, and 4 bases had no gene match. Germline V gene sequence: CDR1 SGHDN, CDR2 FVKESK. CDR3 sequence (DNA): TGTGCCAGCAGGAGGACAGGTACCTACGAGCAGTACTTC. Encoded protein: CASRRTGTYEQYF.

The chain couples TRBV6-1 to TRBJ2-7, with D tentatively TRBD1 (6 bases). Germline CDR1 is MNHNS and CDR2 is SASEGT. This CDR3 comprises 16 residues. V was cut by 3 bases and J by 0 bases, with 15 bases left in between. The CDR3 loop is CASSDRGRRHSYEQYF. CDR3 bases: TGTGCCAGCAGTGACAGGGGTAGGCGACACTCCTACGAGCAGTACTTC.

The genes are TRBV6-6 and TRBJ2-7; 10 bases are a match to TRBD2. The CDR3 length is 15 residues. The ends lost 6 bases at V and 1 base at J; junction bases unmatched: 6. Germline CDR1 and CDR2: MNHNY and SVGAGI (reference sequence). The CDR3 loop reads CASRVAGGLSYEQYF. The CDR3 DNA is TGTGCCAGCAGGGTAGCGGGAGGTCTATCCTACGAGCAGTACTTC.

V and J are TRBV10-2 and TRBJ2-4, with 8 positions matching TRBD1. CDR3 length: 15 residues. In germline, CDR1 is WSHSY, CDR2 SAAADI. V lost 5 bases and J lost 7; bases outside the gene matches: 10. The DNA of the CDR3 is TGCGCCAGCAGTACATCAGGGGGCAGGGGGAACATTCAGTACTTC. This translates into CASSTSGGRGNIQYF.

The chain joins TRBV2 to TRBJ2-7; 11 bases agree with TRBD1. J gave up 5 bases and V 5 bases, and 8 bases lay outside the gene matches. CDR1 SNHLY and CDR2 FYNNEI come from the germline V gene. The CDR3 extends over 15 amino acids. CDR3 nucleotides: TGTGCCAGCAGTTCTCGGACAGGGGGCTTTGACGAGCAGTACTTC. Translated: CASSSRTGGFDEQYF.

V gene TRBV6-6 combines with J gene TRBJ1-1; 10 bases line up with TRBD1. Germline CDR1 is MNHNY and CDR2 is SVGAGI (reference sequence). The CDR3 contains 15 residues. V lost 5 bases to trimming and J lost 4 bases; unmatched junction nucleotides: 7. CDR3 DNA: TGTGCCAGCAGTCGACAGGGGGCAGGGGCCACTGAAGCTTTCTTT. Translating gives CASSRQGAGATEAFF.

The genes are TRBV11-3 and TRBJ2-7, with 7 bases aligning to TRBD1. Germline lookup yields CDR1 SGHNT and CDR2 YENEEA. J lost 0 bases, V lost 3 bases, and 5 bases had no gene match. The CDR3 contains 15 residues. The CDR3: CASSLQQGSSYEQYF. In DNA, the CDR3 is TGTGCCAGCAGCTTGCAACAGGGGAGCTCCTACGAGCAGTACTTC.

This chain links TRBV5-1 with TRBJ2-7; 10 nucleotides align to TRBD2. Germline CDR1 is SGHRS and CDR2 is YFSETQ. The CDR3 is made up of 17 amino acids. V lost 5 bases to trimming and J lost 7 bases; unmatched junction nucleotides: 18. CDR3 sequence (DNA): TGCGCCAGCAGGAGAACCGGGACTAGCGTCGTGCTAGGTGAGCAGTACTTC. Translation gives CASRRTGTSVVLGEQYF.

This clone was detected many times. The rearrangement uses TRBV10-2 and TRBJ1-5; D not resolved. Trimming stripped 4 bases from V and 4 bases from J, with 11 bases between. In germline, CDR1 is WSHSY, CDR2 SAAADI. The CDR3 contains 14 residues. As DNA, the CDR3 is TGCGCCAGCAGTGTCCTCGACTTTAATCAGCCCCAGCATTTT. It translates to CASSVLDFNQPQHF.

CDR3 sequence: CSVGYSSRAGELFF. The CDR3 coding sequence is TGCAGCGTTGGGTATTCAAGTCGGGCCGGGGAGCTGTTTTTT. The chain carries TRBV29-1 and TRBJ2-2; D is unclear. V shed 4 bases and J shed 6 bases, with 15 bases lying between them. The CDR3 has 14 amino acids. Germline V lookup: CDR1 SQVTM, CDR2 ANQGSEA.

The V gene is TRBV2, the J gene TRBJ2-7, with 8 nucleotides matching TRBD1. J was trimmed by 6 bases and V by 3 bases; bases with no gene match: 16. Germline CDR1 and CDR2: SNHLY and FYNNEI. This CDR3 has 17 amino acids. The CDR3 spells CASSDSLGWTGTAEQYF. As DNA, the CDR3 is TGTGCCAGCAGTGATTCTCTAGGGTGGACAGGGACAGCCGAGCAGTACTTC. Complete variable domain (other parts from reference TRBV2 and TRBJ2-7): EPEVTQTPSHQVTQMGQEVILRCVPISNHLYFYWYRQILGQKVEFLVSFYNNEISEKSEIFDDQFSVERPDGSNFTLKIRSTKLEDSAMYFCASSDSLGWTGTAEQYFGPGTRLTVT.

This clone was seen only once. V usage is TRBV4-2 and J usage is TRBJ2-5, with 13 bases fitting TRBD2. The trim removed 6 bases at V and 4 bases at J, leaving 5 bases unmatched. Germline lookup yields CDR1 LGHNA and CDR2 YNFKEQ. The CDR3 spans 15 residues. The CDR3 is CASRKGLAGVETQYF. CDR3 nucleotide sequence: TGTGCCAGCAGGAAAGGACTAGCGGGAGTAGAGACCCAGTACTTC.

V is TRBV30 and J is TRBJ1-1; maybe TRBD1 (5 bases). This CDR3 has 11 residues. Germline values: CDR1 GTSNPN, CDR2 SVGIG (reference sequence). With 0 bases removed from V and 8 bases from J, the gap between germline ends came to 7 bases. This CDR3 is CAWSVGVEAFF. CDR3 DNA sequence: TGTGCCTGGAGTGTAGGGGTCGAAGCTTTCTTT.

J is TRBJ2-2 and V is TRBV28; the match to TRBD2 covers 11 bases. Trimming at V came to 3 bases and at J to 7 bases, leaving 13 bases not matched to a gene. The CDR3 totals 18 residues. Germline V gene data show CDR1 as MDHEN and CDR2 as SYDVKM. CDR3 in DNA: TGTGCCAGCAGTTTTCATAGCGGGAGGGCCGACGAGGGCGGGGAGCTGTTTTTT. This sequence encodes CASSFHSGRADEGGELFF.

This chain links TRBV29-1 with TRBJ1-3; TRBD1 matches at 7 bases. V trimming: 7 bases; J trimming: 0 bases; junction bases outside the gene matches: 6. The germline CDR1 and CDR2 sequences are SQVTM and ANQGSEA. This CDR3 contains 14 residues. The CDR3 DNA is TGCAGCGCGGGACAGAGTTTCTCTGGAAACACCATATATTTT. It is translated as CSAGQSFSGNTIYF.

This clone showed up just a few times. The chain has TRBV2 and TRBJ2-7; the match to TRBD2 covers 9 bases. CDR3 length: 16 amino acids. From germline, CDR1 is SNHLY and CDR2 FYNNEI. V dropped 4 bases and J dropped 6; count of bases not matched to a gene: 13. CDR3 DNA: TGTGCCAGCAGTGGCCTAATTAGCGGGGGCTGGGGCGAGCAGTACTTC. It is translated as CASSGLISGGWGEQYF.

This chain joins TRBV11-3 and TRBJ2-7, with D possibly TRBD1 on 6 matching bases. Trimming stripped 6 bases from V and 2 bases from J, with 8 bases between. This CDR3 is built from 12 residues. Germline V gene lookup returns CDR1 SGHNT and CDR2 YENEEA. In DNA form, the CDR3 reads TGTGCCAGCAGTCAGGGGACCTACGAGCAGTACTTC. It yields the protein CASSQGTYEQYF. Drawing the rest from reference TRBV11-3 and TRBJ2-7, the complete variable domain is EAGVVQSPRYKIIEKKQPVAFWCNPISGHNTLYWYLQNLGQGPELLIRYENEEAVDDSQLPKDRFSAERLKGVDSTLKIQPAELGDSAVYLCASSQGTYEQYFGPGTRLTVT.

The V call is TRBV28, the J call TRBJ2-7; unclear D gene. The CDR3 has 12 amino acids. V gave up 0 bases and J gave up 5 bases, with 5 bases separating them. Germline V gives CDR1 MDHEN, CDR2 SYDVKM. The CDR3: CASSLWAHEQYF. The CDR3 DNA reads TGTGCCAGCAGTTTATGGGCCCACGAGCAGTACTTC.

Written as DNA, the CDR3 is TGTGCCAGCAGCCCCGGGAGTCCCGGGGGCTACACCTTC. Translating it yields CASSPGSPGGYTF. J is TRBJ1-2 and V is TRBV27; D remains unclear. Trimming pared 6 bases from V and 8 bases from J, leaving 16 bases between. Germline lookup yields CDR1 MNHEY and CDR2 SMNVEV (reference sequence). CDR3 length: 13 amino acids.